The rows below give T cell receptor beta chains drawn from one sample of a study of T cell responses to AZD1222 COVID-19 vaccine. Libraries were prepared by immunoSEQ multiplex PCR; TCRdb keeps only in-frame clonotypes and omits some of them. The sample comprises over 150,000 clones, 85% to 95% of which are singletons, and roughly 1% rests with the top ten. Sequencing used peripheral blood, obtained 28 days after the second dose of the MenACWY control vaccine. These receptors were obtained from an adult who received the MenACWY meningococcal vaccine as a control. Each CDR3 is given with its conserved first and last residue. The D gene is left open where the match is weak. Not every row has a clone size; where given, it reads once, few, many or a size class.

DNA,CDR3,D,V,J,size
TGTGCCAGCAGCGTAGAAAAGGGGTTAAATACTGAAGCTTTCTTT,CASSVEKGLNTEAFF,.,TRBV9,TRBJ1-1,once
TGTGCCAGCAGCTTGAAAGGACTCACAAACACCGGGGAGCTGTTTTTT,CASSLKGLTNTGELFF,.,TRBV5-6,TRBJ2-2,.
TGTGCCAGCAGTCTCTTGGCAGGGCCCAATCAGCCCCAGCATTTT,CASSLLAGPNQPQHF,.,TRBV6-2/TRBV6-3,TRBJ1-5,.
TGTGCCAGCAGTCGCAGGGGACACAATCAGCCCCAGCATTTT,CASSRRGHNQPQHF,.,TRBV6-2/TRBV6-3,TRBJ1-5,.
TGTGCCACTAGCCCACAGGGGCAGACTAATGAAAAACTGTTTTTT,CATSPQGQTNEKLFF,TRBD1,TRBV19,TRBJ1-4,.
TGTGCCAGCATCCCAGGGGGGGGCGTACAATCTGAAGCTTTCTTT,CASIPGGGVQSEAFF,TRBD1,TRBV7-2,TRBJ1-1,.
TGTGCCAGCAGCCCGACAGGGTTTAACTATGGCTACACCTTC,CASSPTGFNYGYTF,TRBD1,TRBV25-1,TRBJ1-2,once
TGTGCCAGCAGTTACCAGGGACAGGGATATGGCTACACCTTC,CASSYQGQGYGYTF,TRBD1,TRBV6-5,TRBJ1-2,.
TGTGCCAGCAGTCCTGACAGGTTTCATGAAAAACTGTTTTTT,CASSPDRFHEKLFF,.,TRBV2,TRBJ1-4,.
TGCGCCAGCAGCTTGGGGACAAGACTCTCTGGAAACACCATATATTTT,CASSLGTRLSGNTIYF,.,TRBV5-1,TRBJ1-3,.
TGTGCCAGCAGCTTGGAGGTTGGGAGCTCCTACGAGCAGTACTTC,CASSLEVGSSYEQYF,.,TRBV5-4,TRBJ2-7,.
TGTGCCAGCAGGAGAGACTATGGCTACACCTTC,CASRRDYGYTF,.,TRBV6-5,TRBJ1-2,.
TGTGCCAGCAGGTCTCTGGCAGCAGGGGATAACTATGGCTACACCTTC,CASRSLAAGDNYGYTF,.,TRBV27,TRBJ1-2,.
TGTGCCAGCAGCCAGGGGGGTTTAGCGGGAGACCACTACAATGAGCAGTTCTTC,CASSQGGLAGDHYNEQFF,TRBD2,TRBV3-1/TRBV3-2,TRBJ2-1,.
TGCGCCAGCAGCCGTGGACAGGGACCGAACACTGAAGCTTTCTTT,CASSRGQGPNTEAFF,TRBD1,TRBV4-1,TRBJ1-1,.
TGTGCCTGGAGTCTGACGACAGGAGGCTACACCTTC,CAWSLTTGGYTF,.,TRBV30,TRBJ1-2,.
TGTGCCAGCAGTTTAGGGGGACAGGGTAGACAGCCCCAGCATTTT,CASSLGGQGRQPQHF,TRBD1,TRBV28,TRBJ1-5,.
TGTGCCAGCAACCCGGGTGGCGAGACCCAGTACTTC,CASNPGGETQYF,.,TRBV28,TRBJ2-5,.
TGCGCCAGCAGCCACCCGGACAGGGGGCGACCGGGAACTGAAGCTTTCTTT,CASSHPDRGRPGTEAFF,TRBD1,TRBV4-1,TRBJ1-1,.
TGTGCCAGTAGTAGGGGGGGACTAGACACTACAATTGAGCAGTTCTTC,CASSRGGLDTTIEQFF,TRBD2,TRBV19,TRBJ2-1,.
TGTGCCAGCAGTTGGTCGAGGCGTCTAAGCAATCAGCCCCAGCATTTT,CASSWSRRLSNQPQHF,.,TRBV28,TRBJ1-5,.
TGTGCCAGCAGCTCCGTAGACAGGGGCACCTATGGCTACACCTTC,CASSSVDRGTYGYTF,TRBD1,TRBV7-9,TRBJ1-2,.
TGTGCCAGCATAGGGAACGGGGGCAATCAGCCCCAGCATTTT,CASIGNGGNQPQHF,.,TRBV28,TRBJ1-5,.
TGTGCCAGCAGTTTGTTCGGACAGGGGCGGGGCTATGGCTACACCTTC,CASSLFGQGRGYGYTF,TRBD1,TRBV27,TRBJ1-2,.
TGTGCCAGCAGTCCGGGAACCATCCTTGCAAGGGCGAACACTGAAGCTTTCTTT,CASSPGTILARANTEAFF,.,TRBV27,TRBJ1-1,.
TGCGCCAGCAGCCCAGAGGACAGGAATAGGGCCCAAGCTTTCTTT,CASSPEDRNRAQAFF,TRBD1,TRBV4-1,TRBJ1-1,.
TGTGCCAGCAGCTTAGGGGGCAGTTCCCCCGGTACGCAGTATTTT,CASSLGGSSPGTQYF,.,TRBV7-9,TRBJ2-3,.
TGTGCCAGTAGTAGCGGGCAGAACTATGGCTACACCTTC,CASSSGQNYGYTF,.,TRBV19,TRBJ1-2,once
TGTGCCAGCAGCTTCGGACGGACGAACACCGGGGAGCTGTTTTTT,CASSFGRTNTGELFF,.,TRBV7-3,TRBJ2-2,once
TGTGCCAGCGGCCGAGGGCCACATCTGAACACTGAAGCTTTCTTT,CASGRGPHLNTEAFF,.,TRBV6-2/TRBV6-3,TRBJ1-1,.
TGTGCCAGCAGCTTAGGCTCGAGGGCCTCCGGAAGCACCATATATTTT,CASSLGSRASGSTIYF,.,TRBV7-2,TRBJ1-3,.
TGCGCCAGCAGCTTGGTGGGGGACCGTGGAAACACCATATATTTT,CASSLVGDRGNTIYF,.,TRBV5-1,TRBJ1-3,.
TGTGCCAGCAGCAATCCCACCGAAGAGACCCAGTACTTC,CASSNPTEETQYF,.,TRBV7-2,TRBJ2-5,.
TGTGCCAGCAGCAGATCCGGACAGGGCAATCAGCCCCAGCATTTT,CASSRSGQGNQPQHF,TRBD1,TRBV3-1/TRBV3-2,TRBJ1-5,.
TGTGCCAGCAGCCCACGGGGGGGGAGTACTGAAGCTTTCTTT,CASSPRGGSTEAFF,.,TRBV5-4,TRBJ1-1,.
TGTGCCAGCAGGTCACCCGGGGACAGGAGAAAAAGCAATCAGCCCCAGCATTTT,CASRSPGDRRKSNQPQHF,TRBD1,TRBV28,TRBJ1-5,.
TGTGCCAGCAGCTTGAGTCGAGGAGCTGGAAACACCATATATTTT,CASSLSRGAGNTIYF,.,TRBV7-8,TRBJ1-3,.
TGTGCCAGTAGTACCCATAGCAATCAGCCCCAGCATTTT,CASSTHSNQPQHF,.,TRBV19,TRBJ1-5,once
TGTGCCAGCAGCTTCCAGTACACGGCGAACACTGAAGCTTTCTTT,CASSFQYTANTEAFF,.,TRBV11-2,TRBJ1-1,.
TGTGCCAGCAGCTTAGTAATGAGGGGAGGAGAGACCCAGTACTTC,CASSLVMRGGETQYF,.,TRBV11-2,TRBJ2-5,.
TGCGCCAGCAGCTTGGCCGGCCTCTACAATGAGCAGTTCTTC,CASSLAGLYNEQFF,.,TRBV5-1,TRBJ2-1,.
TGTGCCAGCAGTCCCTCGCCAAGGAACTATGGCTACACCTTC,CASSPSPRNYGYTF,.,TRBV28,TRBJ1-2,.